One and the same sample provided the 25 T cell receptor beta chains below, sequenced in a study of vaccination effects on CD4 cells after COVID-19. CD4+ T cells specific for antigen were expanded with viral peptide pools by the ViraFEST assay before sequencing. The culture ran for around nine days, and then CD4+ T cells were isolated. Testing of the vaccine recipients showed negative nucleocapsid antibodies and no prior SARS-CoV-2 infection. Clones were read by immunoSEQ multiplex PCR, and TCRdb kept only the in-frame ones, dropping some. The sample contains 30,000 to 45,000 clones, more than 60% of which appear only once. These TCRs' antigens remain unknown. The material sequenced was CD4+ T cells from PBMCs cultured with SARS-CoV-2 spike peptides, taken before COVID-19 vaccination. These receptors were collected from a human donor who received a COVID-19 vaccine.

This chain uses TRBV19 with TRBJ2-3; weak D call: TRBD1 (5 bases). Germline CDR1 is LNHDA and CDR2 is SQIVND (reference sequence). V shed 6 bases and J shed 1 base, with 14 bases lying between them. The length of the CDR3 is 15 residues. CDR3 sequence: CASSTLSRGTDTQYF. For the CDR3, the DNA is TGTGCCAGTAGCACTCTCTCCAGGGGCACAGATACGCAGTATTTT.

This chain joins TRBV7-2 and TRBJ2-7, with TRBD1 matching over 9 bases. The CDR3 totals 14 residues. V was clipped by 5 bases and J by 7 bases; unmatched bases: 9. The germline V gene has CDR1 SGHTA and CDR2 FQGNSA. This CDR3 reads CASSPRDRAWEQYF. In DNA form, the CDR3 reads TGTGCCAGCAGCCCCCGGGACAGGGCTTGGGAGCAGTACTTC.

This clone was detected once. The chain combines TRBV5-6 with TRBJ1-4; 10 positions match TRBD1. Germline trimming cut 4 bases from V and 4 bases from J; bases unmatched to any gene: 7. This CDR3 contains 16 residues. Germline V gives CDR1 SGHDT, CDR2 YYEEEE. The CDR3 DNA follows: TGTGCCAGCAGCCCCCGACAGGGGGCAGTTAATGAAAAACTGTTTTTT. Translated, it gives CASSPRQGAVNEKLFF. The entire variable domain, with the rest obtained from reference TRBV5-6 and TRBJ1-4, is as follows: DAGVTQSPTHLIKTRGQQVTLRCSPKSGHDTVSWYQQALGQGPQFIFQYYEEEERQRGNFPDRFSGHQFPNYSSELNVNALLLGDSALYLCASSPRQGAVNEKLFFGSGTQLSVL.

This chain links TRBV29-1 with TRBJ2-7, with 14 bases that match TRBD2. Per the germline V gene, CDR1 is SQVTM and CDR2 is ANQGSEA. The CDR3 consists of 17 residues. The J segment lost 2 bases and the V segment lost 7 bases, leaving 13 bases of the junction unmatched. CDR3 amino acids: CSARGGTSGREAYEQYF. For the CDR3, the DNA is TGCAGCGCCCGAGGGGGGACTAGCGGGAGAGAGGCCTACGAGCAGTACTTC.

This chain links TRBV13 with TRBJ2-1; a possible D gene is TRBD2 (5 bases). Germline values: CDR1 PRHDT, CDR2 FYEKMQ (reference sequence). CDR3 length: 12 residues. V gave up 5 bases and J gave up 9 bases, with 11 bases separating them. The CDR3 region has the DNA TGTGCCAGCAGCCAATCCGGGATTGAGCAGTTCTTC. Encoded protein: CASSQSGIEQFF. The whole variable domain, remainder taken from reference TRBV13 and TRBJ2-1, is AAGVIQSPRHLIKEKRETATLKCYPIPRHDTVYWYQQGPGQDPQFLISFYEKMQSDKGSIPDRFSAQQFSDYHSELNMSSLELGDSALYFCASSQSGIEQFFGPGTRLTVL.

The J gene is TRBJ2-6, the V gene TRBV5-5; no definite D call. Germline V gene lookup returns CDR1 SGHKS and CDR2 YYEKEE (reference sequence). The CDR3 has 13 amino acids. Trimming removed 6 bases from V and 4 bases from J, with 8 bases in between. CDR3: CASILSGANVLTF. DNA for the CDR3: TGTGCCAGCATCCTGTCCGGGGCCAACGTCCTGACTTTC.

The chain carries TRBV18 and TRBJ2-2; D is perhaps TRBD2 (5 bases). Looked up from germline, CDR1 is KGHSH and CDR2 is LQKENI. The CDR3 covers 17 residues. V lost 3 bases, J lost 0 bases, and 14 bases lay in between. The CDR3 sequence is CASSPTWASSNTGELFF. CDR3 in DNA: TGTGCCAGCTCACCCACTTGGGCTAGCTCGAACACCGGGGAGCTGTTTTTT.

This chain connects TRBV11-2 to TRBJ2-7; D unclear. The germline CDR1 and CDR2 sequences are SGHAT and FQNNGV. CDR3 length: 12 amino acids. V was trimmed by 5 bases and J by 3 bases, leaving 8 bases between them. As DNA, the CDR3 is TGTGCCAGCAGCCAGAAGATCTACGAGCAGTACTTC. Its protein product is CASSQKIYEQYF.

This clone was detected only a few times. This chain uses TRBV18 with TRBJ1-3; D uncertain. V lost 5 bases and J lost 2, with 10 bases in between. Germline V gene sequence: CDR1 KGHSH, CDR2 LQKENI. CDR3 length: 14 amino acids. The CDR3 region is CASSNGGTGNTIYF. As DNA, the CDR3 is TGTGCCAGCTCAAACGGTGGGACTGGAAACACCATATATTTT.

The rearrangement links TRBV11-2 to TRBJ2-5; D might be TRBD1 or TRBD2, each matching 5 bases. Germline V gene data show CDR1 as SGHAT and CDR2 as FQNNGV. The CDR3 length is 19 residues. The V end lost 0 bases, the J end lost 2 bases, and 22 bases lay between the germline ends. Here the CDR3 reads CASSLDKWRTWGRQETQYF. The CDR3 region has the DNA TGTGCCAGCAGCTTAGATAAGTGGAGGACGTGGGGCAGACAAGAGACCCAGTACTTC.

The chain combines TRBV21-1 with TRBJ1-2; no check of the table's D call, TRBD1, against the DNA was made. TRBV21-1 counts as a pseudogene. The length of the CDR3 is 17 residues. This chain's CDR3 is CASSTNGQGRVGYGYTF. CDR3 nucleotide sequence: TGTGCCAGCAGCACTAATGGACAGGGAAGGGTTGGGTATGGCTACACCTTC.

The table lists this clone with a count of one. The V call is TRBV2, the J call TRBJ2-3; no clear D. V lost 2 bases to trimming and J lost 0 bases, with 9 bases between them. CDR1 SNHLY and CDR2 FYNNEI come from the germline V gene. The CDR3 sequence is 15 residues long. The CDR3 coding sequence is TGTGCCAGCAGTGAACAGTCTGGTAGCACAGATACGCAGTATTTT. Its protein is CASSEQSGSTDTQYF.

This rearrangement joins TRBV12-3 or TRBV12-4 to TRBJ1-5, with D hard to call. Deletions cut 6 bases from V and 4 bases from J, with 7 bases between. This CDR3 spans 12 amino acids. The CDR3: CASSGGNQPQHF. Written as DNA, the CDR3 is TGTGCCAGCAGCGGAGGGAATCAGCCCCAGCATTTT.

This clone was recorded only once. The rearrangement uses TRBV7-2 and TRBJ2-1; 8 bases agree with TRBD2. This CDR3 region has 15 residues. Germline V gives CDR1 SGHTA, CDR2 FQGNSA. The V gene end was trimmed by 6 bases and the J gene end by 5 bases; junction bases not matched to a gene: 9. In DNA form, the CDR3 reads TGTGCCAGCAGTAGCTTACTTAGCGGGAACAATGAGCAGTTCTTC. This encodes CASSSLLSGNNEQFF.

The rearrangement joins TRBV5-1 to TRBJ2-7, with 8 bases matching TRBD2. Germline V CDR1 and CDR2: SGHRS, YFSETQ. The V segment lost 6 bases and the J segment 1 base; nucleotides outside the gene matches: 9. This CDR3 comprises 15 residues. The DNA of the CDR3 is TGCGCCAGCAACGGGGGGGGTAGGGATTCCTACGAGCAGTACTTC. This gives the protein CASNGGGRDSYEQYF.

This sequence joins TRBV11-3 and TRBJ2-2; D assignment may be TRBD1 or TRBD2 (5 bases each). V was cut by 1 base and J by 9 bases, with 9 bases left in between. The germline CDR1 and CDR2 sequences are SGHNT and YENEEA. The CDR3 length is 13 residues. The CDR3 protein is CASSLGEGRELFF. CDR3 in DNA: TGTGCCAGCAGCTTAGGCGAGGGACGGGAGCTGTTTTTT.

This clone occurred once. The chain's CDR3 is CATSRGGGSPFF. For the CDR3, the DNA is TGTGCCACCAGCAGAGGGGGGGGGTCTCCTTTCTTT. The rearrangement uses TRBV15 and TRBJ1-1, with D maybe TRBD1 (5 bases). V lost 1 base to trimming and J lost 12 bases, with 12 bases between them. The CDR3 spans 12 residues. Germline V gene lookup returns CDR1 LNHNV and CDR2 YYDKDF (reference sequence).

There are a few counts of this clone. The J gene is TRBJ2-7, the V gene TRBV25-1; 7 bases match TRBD1. CDR3 length: 16 residues. V was pared by 2 bases and J by 0 bases, with 7 bases of the junction left unmatched. Germline CDR1 is MGHDK and CDR2 is SYGVNS. CDR3 sequence: CASSENWQGDSYEQYF. CDR3 bases: TGTGCCAGCAGTGAAAATTGGCAGGGGGACTCCTACGAGCAGTACTTC.

The chain recombines TRBV28 with TRBJ2-7, with no clear D. Germline V lookup: CDR1 MDHEN, CDR2 SYDVKM. V was pared by 6 bases and J by 1 base, with 10 bases between. The CDR3 is made up of 13 amino acids. The DNA for the CDR3 is TGTGCCAGCAGCCAAGGCCAGTCCTACGAGCAGTACTTC. Translation: CASSQGQSYEQYF.

This clone was seen only a few times. The rearrangement links TRBV19 to TRBJ1-2; the match to TRBD1 covers 8 bases. The CDR3 has 12 residues. Losses at the gene ends were 5 bases for V and 8 bases for J; bases not matched to a gene: 4. Germline lookup yields CDR1 LNHDA and CDR2 SQIVND (reference sequence). The CDR3 here is CASSVGQGGYTF. CDR3 coding DNA: TGTGCCAGTAGTGTAGGACAGGGAGGCTACACCTTC.

The chain uses TRBV18 and TRBJ1-4; possible D gene TRBD1, 6 bases. Looked up from germline, CDR1 is KGHSH and CDR2 is LQKENI. The CDR3 loop spans 16 amino acids. V lost 3 bases and J lost 5, with 16 bases in between. CDR3 residues: CASSPSYREKNEKLFF. In nucleotides, the CDR3 is TGTGCCAGCTCACCTTCCTACAGGGAAAAGAATGAAAAACTGTTTTTT.

The rearrangement uses TRBV18 and TRBJ1-3, with a weak D call TRBD1 (5 bases). V lost 3 bases and J lost 8, with 17 bases in between. Germline V lookup: CDR1 KGHSH, CDR2 LQKENI. CDR3 length equals 15 residues. As DNA, the CDR3 is TGTGCCAGCTCACCGAGGCCGCCAGGGATAGACACCATATATTTT. This gives the protein CASSPRPPGIDTIYF.

This rearrangement joins TRBV2 to TRBJ1-5; weak D call: TRBD1 (5 bases). The ends were cut back, 4 bases at V and 3 bases at J, with 10 bases in the middle. The CDR3 covers 14 residues. Germline CDR1 is SNHLY and CDR2 is FYNNEI. In nucleotides, the CDR3 is TGTGCCAGCAGTGGGGACGGCACCAATCAGCCCCAGCATTTT. Residues: CASSGDGTNQPQHF.

The CDR3 nucleotides read TGTGCCATCGGACAGGGTATTGCCTATGGCTACACCTTC. Encoded protein: CAIGQGIAYGYTF. The rearrangement links TRBV10-3 to TRBJ1-2, with 8 positions matching TRBD1. The germline V gene encodes CDR1 ENHRY and CDR2 SYGVKD. There are 13 residues in the CDR3. V gave up 8 bases and J gave up 4 bases; unmatched junction bases: 6.

This clone was detected a few times. V is TRBV5-1 and J is TRBJ2-7, with 10 bases that match TRBD1. The CDR3 totals 14 residues. Per germline, CDR1 SGHRS and CDR2 YFSETQ. V trimming: 4 bases; J trimming: 5 bases; junction bases outside the gene matches: 6. CDR3 DNA sequence: TGCGCCAGCAGCCTCGACAGGGGGCAGCACGAGCAGTACTTC. It is translated as CASSLDRGQHEQYF.